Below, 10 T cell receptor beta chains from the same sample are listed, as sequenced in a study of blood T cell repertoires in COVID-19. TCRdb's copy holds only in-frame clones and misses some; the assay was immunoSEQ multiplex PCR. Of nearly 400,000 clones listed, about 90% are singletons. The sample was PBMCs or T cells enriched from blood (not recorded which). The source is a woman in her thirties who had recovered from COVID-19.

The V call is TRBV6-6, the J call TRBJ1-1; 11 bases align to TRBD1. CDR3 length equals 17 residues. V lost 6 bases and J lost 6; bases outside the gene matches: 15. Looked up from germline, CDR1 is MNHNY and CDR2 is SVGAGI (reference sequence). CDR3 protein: CASRRGTGGVAVAEAFF. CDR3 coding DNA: TGTGCCAGCAGGCGAGGGACAGGGGGAGTTGCTGTGGCTGAAGCTTTCTTT.

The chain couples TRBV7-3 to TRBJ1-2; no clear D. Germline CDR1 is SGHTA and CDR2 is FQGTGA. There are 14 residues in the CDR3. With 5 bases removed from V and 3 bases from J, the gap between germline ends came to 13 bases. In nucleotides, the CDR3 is TGTGCCAGCAGCCCATACGCGAGTGACTATGGCTACACCTTC. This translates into CASSPYASDYGYTF.

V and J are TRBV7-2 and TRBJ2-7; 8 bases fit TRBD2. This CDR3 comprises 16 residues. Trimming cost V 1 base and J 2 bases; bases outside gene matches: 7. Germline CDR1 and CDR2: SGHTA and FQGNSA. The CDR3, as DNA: TGTGCCAGCAGCTTAGGAAGTACTAGCGGTACCTACGAGCAGTACTTC. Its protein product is CASSLGSTSGTYEQYF.

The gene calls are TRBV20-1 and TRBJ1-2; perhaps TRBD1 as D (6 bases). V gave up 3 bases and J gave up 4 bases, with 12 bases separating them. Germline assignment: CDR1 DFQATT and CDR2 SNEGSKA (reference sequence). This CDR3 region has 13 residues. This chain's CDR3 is CSASRMGAYGYTF. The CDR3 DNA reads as TGCAGTGCTAGTCGAATGGGGGCCTATGGCTACACCTTC.

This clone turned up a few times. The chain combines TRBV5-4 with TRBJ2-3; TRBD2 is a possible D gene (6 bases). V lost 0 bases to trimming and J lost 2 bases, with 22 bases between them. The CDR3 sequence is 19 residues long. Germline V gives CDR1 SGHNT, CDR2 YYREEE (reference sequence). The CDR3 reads CASSLGGRNSLELTDTQYF. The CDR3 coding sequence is TGTGCCAGCAGCTTGGGGGGGAGGAATAGCTTAGAACTCACAGATACGCAGTATTTT. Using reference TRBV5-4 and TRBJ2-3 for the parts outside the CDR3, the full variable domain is ETGVTQSPTHLIKTRGQQVTLRCSSQSGHNTVSWYQQALGQGPQFIFQYYREEENGRGNFPPRFSGLQFPNYSSELNVNALELDDSALYLCASSLGGRNSLELTDTQYFGPGTRLTVL.

CDR3 region: CASSLSGVGSYEQYF. CDR3 nucleotide sequence: TGTGCCAGCAGCTTATCGGGGGTGGGCTCCTACGAGCAGTACTTC. The chain links TRBV7-3 to TRBJ2-7; TRBD2 is a possible D gene (6 bases). Germline V gene sequence: CDR1 SGHTA, CDR2 FQGTGA. The V gene lost 2 bases and the J gene lost 0 bases, with 11 bases spanning the gap. CDR3 size: 15 residues.

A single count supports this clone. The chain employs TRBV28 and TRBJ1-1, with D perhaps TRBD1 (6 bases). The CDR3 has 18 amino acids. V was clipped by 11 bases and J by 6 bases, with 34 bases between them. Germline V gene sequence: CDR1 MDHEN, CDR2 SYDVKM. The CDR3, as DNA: TGTGCCGGCTCCTCACTCGTCCCGGGACAATCGGGGCACGCTGAAGCTTTCTTT. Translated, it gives CAGSSLVPGQSGHAEAFF. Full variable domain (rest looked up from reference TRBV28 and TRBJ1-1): DVKVTQSSRYLVKRTGEKVFLECVQDMDHENMFWYRQDPGLGLRLIYFSYDVKMKEKGDIPEGYSVSREKKERFSLILESASTNQTSMYLCAGSSLVPGQSGHAEAFFGQGTRLTVV.

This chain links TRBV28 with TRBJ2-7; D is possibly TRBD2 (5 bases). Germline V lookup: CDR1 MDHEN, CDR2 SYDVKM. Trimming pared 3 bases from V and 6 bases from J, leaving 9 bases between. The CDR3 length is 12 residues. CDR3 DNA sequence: TGTGCCAGCAGTTTTCGGGGAACCGAGCAGTACTTC. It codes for CASSFRGTEQYF. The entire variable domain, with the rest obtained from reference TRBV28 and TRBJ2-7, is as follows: DVKVTQSSRYLVKRTGEKVFLECVQDMDHENMFWYRQDPGLGLRLIYFSYDVKMKEKGDIPEGYSVSREKKERFSLILESASTNQTSMYLCASSFRGTEQYFGPGTRLTVT.

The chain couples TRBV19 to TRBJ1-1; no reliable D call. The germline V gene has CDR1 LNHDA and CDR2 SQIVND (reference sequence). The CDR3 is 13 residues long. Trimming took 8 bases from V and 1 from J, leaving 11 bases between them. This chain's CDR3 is CASHEGGNTEAFF. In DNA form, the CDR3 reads TGTGCCAGTCACGAGGGCGGGAACACTGAAGCTTTCTTT.

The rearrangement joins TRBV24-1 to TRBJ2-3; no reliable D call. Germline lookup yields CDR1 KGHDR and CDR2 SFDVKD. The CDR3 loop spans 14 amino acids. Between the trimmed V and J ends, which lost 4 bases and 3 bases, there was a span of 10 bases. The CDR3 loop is CATSESGKTDTQYF. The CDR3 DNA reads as TGTGCCACCAGTGAGTCGGGTAAGACAGATACGCAGTATTTT.